A single sample gave rise to the 15 T cell receptor beta chains below, sequenced in a study of identical twins (dated by TCRdb to about 2016). The library was generated by 5' RACE. The data were produced on an Illumina HiSeq 2000. The public reads were quality trimmed at Q25 with fastp and then assembled into clones with MiXCR by TCRdb, keeping productive beta chains. Here each entry gathers all rows of one CDR3 protein and keeps the most common genes and DNA. The sample table contains about 240,000 distinct CDR3 sequences; only one count was recorded for about 10% of them. The ten top clones hold 9% to 10% of the sample. Input material: memory T cells sorted from blood. What this sample's cell subset or site label stands for: CD45RO+ enriched T cells. The receptors originated from a man aged 50-59 years in good health.

The chain is built from TRBV6-5 and TRBJ2-1; 8 bases agree with TRBD1. The trim removed 1 base at V and 6 bases at J, leaving 5 bases unmatched. Germline-derived CDR1 and CDR2 are MNHEY and SVGAGI. CDR3 length: 15 residues. CDR3 protein: CASSYFRGPGNEQFF. DNA for the CDR3: TGTGCCAGCAGTTACTTCAGGGGGCCCGGCAATGAGCAGTTCTTC.

In this sample, this clonotype turned up many times. CDR3 DNA sequence: TGCGCCAGCAGCCGGGCGGGGCTCCAAGAGACCCAGTACTTC. Translating it yields CASSRAGLQETQYF. The V call is TRBV4-1, the J call TRBJ2-5; TRBD2 is a possible D gene (6 bases). Germline values: CDR1 MGHRA, CDR2 YSYEKL. The V end lost 4 bases, the J end lost 1 base, and 10 bases lay between the germline ends. This CDR3 spans 14 amino acids.

This chain links TRBV11-2 with TRBJ2-1, with 7 bases matching TRBD2. Looked up from germline, CDR1 is SGHAT and CDR2 is FQNNGV. V was clipped by 4 bases and J by 12 bases; unmatched bases: 9. This CDR3 is built from 13 residues. DNA for the CDR3: TGTGCCAGCAGCTGGGGGGGGACCCCGGGGCAGTTCTTC. Its translation is CASSWGGTPGQFF.

This clonotype occurred many times. The V call is TRBV4-3, the J call TRBJ2-7; D could derive from TRBD1 or TRBD2 (5 bases each). The germline CDR1 and CDR2 sequences are LGHNA and YSLEER. There are 14 residues in the CDR3. V lost 5 bases to trimming and J lost 0 bases, with 11 bases between them. This CDR3 is CASSAGTASYEQYF. The CDR3 region has the DNA TGCGCCAGCAGCGCCGGGACGGCCTCCTACGAGCAGTACTTC.

V gene TRBV19 combines with J gene TRBJ1-4; D remains ambiguous. Germline CDR1 LNHDA, CDR2 SQIVND (reference sequence). With 7 bases removed from V and 0 bases from J, the gap between germline ends came to 9 bases. This CDR3 is built from 14 residues. The CDR3 nucleotides read TGTGCCAGTACGGGCGGCACAACTAATGAAAAACTGTTTTTT. Its protein product is CASTGGTTNEKLFF.

The chain uses TRBV5-1 and TRBJ2-7; TRBD2 agrees at 9 bases. From germline, CDR1 is SGHRS and CDR2 YFSETQ. This CDR3 has 18 amino acids. V was pared by 0 bases and J by 4 bases, with 14 bases of the junction left unmatched. The CDR3 protein is CASSLVGGVAGEAYEQYF. The CDR3 DNA reads as TGCGCCAGCAGCTTGGTTGGTGGGGTAGCGGGAGAGGCGTACGAGCAGTACTTC.

This clonotype was observed at least ten times. The chain links TRBV7-6 to TRBJ2-3; weak D call: TRBD2 (6 bases). The ends were cut back, 0 bases at V and 10 bases at J, with 11 bases in the middle. The germline CDR1 and CDR2 sequences are SGHVS and FNYEAQ. The CDR3 extends over 13 amino acids. Here the CDR3 reads CASSLARERAQYF. The CDR3 DNA reads as TGTGCCAGCAGCTTAGCGCGGGAAAGGGCGCAGTATTTT.

This clonotype was seen many times. The chain joins TRBV5-1 to TRBJ2-2; TRBD1 agrees at 7 bases. This CDR3 has 15 amino acids. V gave up 4 bases and J gave up 1 base; unmatched junction bases: 4. Germline V gene data show CDR1 as SGHRS and CDR2 as YFSETQ. The CDR3 coding sequence is TGCGCCAGCAGCCGAGACAGGGTGAACACCGGGGAGCTGTTTTTT. Translated: CASSRDRVNTGELFF.

This clonotype was observed a handful of times. The V gene is TRBV5-5, the J gene TRBJ2-7; TRBD1 is a possible D gene (6 bases). With 4 bases removed from V and 6 bases from J, the gap between germline ends came to 14 bases. Per the germline V gene, CDR1 is SGHKS and CDR2 is YYEKEE (reference sequence). The CDR3 contains 13 residues. CDR3 region: CASSTRTGFEQYF. The CDR3 DNA reads TGTGCCAGCAGCACCCGCACAGGGTTCGAGCAGTACTTC.

Ten or more counts support this clonotype. The chain recombines TRBV9 with TRBJ2-2, with 12 bases that match TRBD2. Germline assignment: CDR1 SGDLS and CDR2 YYNGEE. This CDR3 has 18 residues. V gave up 3 bases and J gave up 5 bases; unmatched junction bases: 11. The CDR3 nucleotides read TGTGCCAGCAGCGCCCACGACGGACTAGCGGGATGGACCGGGGAGCTGTTTTTT. Amino acids: CASSAHDGLAGWTGELFF.

Ten or more counts support this clonotype. The chain couples TRBV11-2 to TRBJ1-2; D may be TRBD1 (5 bases). The CDR3 spans 16 residues. From germline, CDR1 is SGHAT and CDR2 FQNNGV. Trimming cost V 3 bases and J 3 bases, with 17 bases left between them. The CDR3 DNA sequence: TGTGCCAGCAGCTTGACCCCTGGGGGGAGCGACTATGGCTACACCTTC. This encodes CASSLTPGGSDYGYTF.

This clonotype was observed at least ten times. The chain recombines TRBV7-9 with TRBJ1-2; D uncertain. V dropped 5 bases and J dropped 3 bases, with 13 bases sitting between them. Germline loops: CDR1 SEHNR, CDR2 FQNEAQ (reference sequence). This CDR3 spans 14 amino acids. CDR3 bases: TGTGCCAGCAGCCGCCGGGGAAGGTACTATGGCTACACCTTC. It codes for CASSRRGRYYGYTF.

This clonotype was recorded at least ten times. This chain connects TRBV3-1 to TRBJ1-4; D perhaps matches TRBD1 (6 bases). CDR3 size: 13 residues. The ends were cut back, 2 bases at V and 8 bases at J, with 9 bases in the middle. CDR1 and CDR2 from the germline V gene are LGHDT and YNNKEL (reference sequence). The CDR3 sequence: CASSQTTGEKLFF. In DNA, the CDR3 is TGTGCCAGCAGCCAAACCACAGGGGAAAAACTGTTTTTT.

A note on this clonotype: A clone one base away is much larger, so this may be a read error. The V gene is TRBV12-3 or TRBV12-4, the J gene TRBJ2-7; D possibly matches TRBD1 or TRBD2 (5 bases each). CDR3 length: 13 amino acids. V was shortened by 5 bases and J by 0 bases, with 8 bases between the two germline ends. The CDR3 DNA follows: TGTGCCAGCAGTATCGGGACCTCCTACGAGCAGTACTTC. It specifies CASSIGTSYEQYF.

The chain employs TRBV7-8 and TRBJ2-5, with TRBD2 identical over 10 bases. In germline, CDR1 is SGHVS, CDR2 FQNEAQ. The CDR3 loop spans 18 amino acids. The V segment lost 5 bases and the J segment 2 bases; nucleotides outside the gene matches: 14. For the CDR3, the DNA is TGTGCCAGCAGCCTTAGGCAAACTAGCGGGGCGAGGCAAGAGACCCAGTACTTC. Its protein product is CASSLRQTSGARQETQYF.